This T cell receptor beta chain was identified in a study of post-analysis software for immune sequencing data. Germline CDR1 reads GTSNPN; CDR2 reads SVGIG (reference sequence). The CDR3 runs to 12 residues. Trimming removed 3 bases at V and 6 bases at J, with 10 bases between. General study findings and limits: Five or six TRBV segments, TRBV5-6, TRBV5-1 and TRBV20-1 among them, were found more frequent in patients than controls.

Unique-molecular-identifier-tagged TCR beta cDNA libraries were used. The authors obtained roughly 0.5 million cDNA molecules from approximately 0.91 to 9.4 million T cells. Using its own MiXCR run on the PCR reads, TCRdb lists one record per CDR3 protein. This table has approximately 730,000 distinct CDR3 sequences, just over 45% appearing once. A word on this clonotype: Antigen unknown.

This clonotype was obtained from a girl between 10 and 17 years old with multiple sclerosis. The V call is TRBV30, the J call TRBJ2-3; D gene uncertain. Sequencing was carried out using blood. This chain's CDR3 is CAWSDRPDTQYF. The CDR3 coding sequence is TGTGCCTGGAGCGATAGGCCCGATACGCAGTATTTT.